Following are 6 T cell receptor beta chains from one sample sequenced in a study of shared clonotypes between healthy human individuals. The data were produced by immunoSEQ multiplex PCR, yet TCRdb's version contains in-frame clones alone and is incomplete. This sample carries roughly 2.5 million clones, just over 90% of them seen once, and the ten largest clones take about 0.13%. Sequenced input: naive CD4+ T cells sorted from blood. Noted subset: CD45RA+ positively selected. The receptors stem from a man younger than 30 in good health.

The chain joins TRBV28 to TRBJ1-5; 8 nucleotides line up with TRBD1. Germline lookup yields CDR1 MDHEN and CDR2 SYDVKM. Losses at the gene ends were 3 bases for V and 4 bases for J; bases not matched to a gene: 8. This CDR3 is built from 16 residues. CDR3 sequence: CASSFLDRVLNQPQHF. CDR3 sequence (DNA): TGTGCCAGCAGTTTCCTGGACAGGGTCCTAAATCAGCCCCAGCATTTT.

V is TRBV9 and J is TRBJ1-6; D not resolved. Looked up from germline, CDR1 is SGDLS and CDR2 is YYNGEE. V lost 3 bases, J lost 9 bases, and 16 bases lay in between. The CDR3 is 15 residues long. CDR3 loop: CASSDRVRGTSPLHF. The CDR3 DNA reads TGTGCCAGCAGCGACCGGGTAAGAGGTACTTCACCCCTCCACTTT.

J is TRBJ2-2 and V is TRBV9; a weak D match, TRBD2 (7 bases). This CDR3 is 17 amino acids long. Germline-derived CDR1 and CDR2 are SGDLS and YYNGEE. Trimming cost V 1 base and J 1 base, with 14 bases left between them. CDR3 coding DNA: TGTGCCAGCAGCGTAAGCCGGGGGGCTCTGAACACCGGGGAGCTGTTTTTT. It yields the protein CASSVSRGALNTGELFF.

The chain carries TRBV7-3 and TRBJ2-1, with TRBD1 identical over 7 bases. The CDR3 runs 17 residues. V shed 5 bases, J shed 8 bases, and the junction held 18 bases outside the gene matches. The germline V gene has CDR1 SGHTA and CDR2 FQGTGA. CDR3 coding DNA: TGTGCCAGCAGCCATTCCGGGACAGACCTCGGGATACATGAGCAGTTCTTC. As protein: CASSHSGTDLGIHEQFF.

This clone was counted once. The rearrangement uses TRBV28 and TRBJ1-5; D remains unclear. The V gene lost 4 bases and the J gene lost 5 bases, with 15 bases spanning the gap. The CDR3 is 15 amino acids. CDR1 and CDR2 (germline): MDHEN, SYDVKM. The CDR3 reads CASSSPTGSDQPQHF. In DNA, the CDR3 is TGTGCCAGCAGTTCCCCTACCGGGTCGGATCAGCCCCAGCATTTT.

A note on this clone: Other DNA sequences in the sample encode the same CDR3. DNA for the CDR3: TGTGCCATCAGTGAGTCGGGGGTTAGCACAGATACGCAGTATTTT. Protein: CAISESGVSTDTQYF. The rearrangement joins TRBV10-3 to TRBJ2-3; D could derive from TRBD1 or TRBD2 (5 bases each). V was trimmed by 0 bases and J by 0 bases, leaving 7 bases between them. This CDR3 is built from 15 residues. CDR1 is ENHRY, CDR2 SYGVKD, per germline.